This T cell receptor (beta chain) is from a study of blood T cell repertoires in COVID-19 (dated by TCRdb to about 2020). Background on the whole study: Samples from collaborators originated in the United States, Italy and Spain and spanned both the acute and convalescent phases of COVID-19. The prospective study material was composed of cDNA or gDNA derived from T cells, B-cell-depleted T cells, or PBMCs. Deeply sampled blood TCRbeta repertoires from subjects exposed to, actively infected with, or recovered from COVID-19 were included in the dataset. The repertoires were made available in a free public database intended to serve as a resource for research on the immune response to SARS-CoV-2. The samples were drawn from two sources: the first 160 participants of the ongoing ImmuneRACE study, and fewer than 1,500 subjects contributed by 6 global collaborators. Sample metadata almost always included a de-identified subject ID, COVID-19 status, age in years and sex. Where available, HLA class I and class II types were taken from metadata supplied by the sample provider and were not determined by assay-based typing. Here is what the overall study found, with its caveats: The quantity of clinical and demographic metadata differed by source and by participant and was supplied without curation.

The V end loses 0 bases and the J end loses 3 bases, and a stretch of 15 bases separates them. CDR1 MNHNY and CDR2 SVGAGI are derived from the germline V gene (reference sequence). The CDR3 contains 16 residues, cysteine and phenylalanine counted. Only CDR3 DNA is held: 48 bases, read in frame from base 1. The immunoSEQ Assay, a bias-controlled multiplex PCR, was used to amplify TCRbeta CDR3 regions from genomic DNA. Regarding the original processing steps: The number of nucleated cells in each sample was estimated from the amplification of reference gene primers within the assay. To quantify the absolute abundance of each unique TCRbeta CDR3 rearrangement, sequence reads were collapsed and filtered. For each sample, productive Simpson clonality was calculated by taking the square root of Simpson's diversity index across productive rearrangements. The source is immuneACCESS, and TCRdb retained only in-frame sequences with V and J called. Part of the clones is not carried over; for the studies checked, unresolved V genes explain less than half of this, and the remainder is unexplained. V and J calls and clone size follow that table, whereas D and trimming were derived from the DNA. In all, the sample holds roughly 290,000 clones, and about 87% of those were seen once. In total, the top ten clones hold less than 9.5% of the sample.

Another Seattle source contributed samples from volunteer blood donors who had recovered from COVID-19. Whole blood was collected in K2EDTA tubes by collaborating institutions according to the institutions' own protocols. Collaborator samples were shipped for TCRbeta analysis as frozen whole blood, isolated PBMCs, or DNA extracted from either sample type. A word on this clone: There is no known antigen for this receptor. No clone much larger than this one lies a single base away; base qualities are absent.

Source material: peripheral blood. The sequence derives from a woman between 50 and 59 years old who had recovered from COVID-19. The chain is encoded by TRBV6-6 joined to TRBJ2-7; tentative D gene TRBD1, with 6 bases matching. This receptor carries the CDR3 CASSYSRAGEYYEQYF. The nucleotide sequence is TGTGCCAGCAGTTACTCCAGGGCAGGGGAATACTACGAGCAGTACTTC.